The sequence of this TCR beta chain was determined in a study of response to subunit inactivated influenza vaccine. This clonotype turned up a few times. What it recognizes is unknown. Study results and limitations: The authors proposed limited new T cell recruitment per seasonal influenza vaccination.

One entry per CDR3 protein, called by TCRdb with MiXCR from the RT-PCR reads. This sample has hundreds of thousands of distinct CDR3 sequences, with 11% to 15% found just once. The sample in question was PBMCs from blood, obtained less than 15 days before vaccination. The TCR sequence derives from a man aged 50-59 years who received an inactivated influenza vaccine.

CDR3 protein: CASRTGTASGEQFF. The CDR3 coding sequence is TGTGCCAGCAGAACCGGGACAGCGTCGGGAGAGCAGTTCTTC. This chain joins TRBV27 and TRBJ2-1; 7 bases fit TRBD1. The CDR3 has 14 amino acids. Trimming took 6 bases from V and 10 from J; bases not matched to a gene: 12. CDR1 is MNHEY, CDR2 SMNVEV, per germline (reference sequence).